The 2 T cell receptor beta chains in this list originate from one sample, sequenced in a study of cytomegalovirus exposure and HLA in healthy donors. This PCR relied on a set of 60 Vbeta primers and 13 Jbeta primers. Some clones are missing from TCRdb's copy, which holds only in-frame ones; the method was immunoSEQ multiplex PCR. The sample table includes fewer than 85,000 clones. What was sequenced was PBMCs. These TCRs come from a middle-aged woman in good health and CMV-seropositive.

In DNA, the CDR3 is TGTGCCAGCAGTTCCCGGACTAGGCGGCGGCGGGATGAGCAGTTCTTC. Its protein is CASSSRTRRRRDEQFF. The V gene is TRBV27, the J gene TRBJ2-1; 7 nucleotides line up with TRBD2. CDR1 is MNHEY, CDR2 SMNVEV, per germline (reference sequence). The CDR3 consists of 16 residues. Losses at the gene ends were 4 bases for V and 8 bases for J; bases not matched to a gene: 14.

Here the CDR3 DNA reads TGTGCCAGCAGCCGGGCCGGTACCCAGGGGGGCTACACCTTC. This translates into CASSRAGTQGGYTF. The chain uses TRBV7-2 and TRBJ1-2; D is perhaps TRBD1 (6 bases). The CDR3 contains 14 residues. V shed 5 bases and J shed 8 bases, with 18 bases lying between them. CDR1 SGHTA and CDR2 FQGNSA come from the germline V gene.